This T cell receptor (beta chain) comes out of a study of blood T cell repertoires in COVID-19. In the study overall: PBMCs, B-cell-depleted T cells, or T cells were the source of the cDNA or gDNA that made up the material.

Sequencing used immunoSEQ multiplex PCR; TCRdb keeps in-frame clones, though not all of them. The table shows tens of thousands of clones, with 83% occurring only once. V dropped 10 bases and J dropped 2; count of bases not matched to a gene: 8. The CDR3 loop spans 14 amino acids. From germline, CDR1 is ENHRY and CDR2 SYGVKD. Sequenced material: peripheral blood. The chain recombines TRBV10-3 with TRBJ1-3; 7 bases map to TRBD1. The TCR sequence derives from a man aged 50 or older with COVID-19, enrolled during active disease. CDR3 nucleotides: TGTGCCACCGGCCCCGACAGGGCTGGAAACACCATATATTTT. This gives the protein CATGPDRAGNTIYF.